This TCR beta chain was captured in a study of OX40 agonist ivuxolimab in advanced cancers. V shed 0 bases and J 8 bases; nucleotides not matched to a gene: 10. Germline V CDR1 and CDR2: PRHDT, FYEKMQ (reference sequence). The CDR3 is 17 residues long. Study-wide results and caveats: Dosing at 0.1 to 3.0 mg/kg was accompanied by clonal expansion of CD4+ and CD8+ blood T cells by week 6.

TCRdb keeps only in-frame clones here, not all; method: immunoSEQ multiplex PCR. Among tens of thousands of clones listed, around nine tenths were seen once. Regarding this clone: Its target is unknown.

The chain employs TRBV13 and TRBJ2-1; TRBD2 matches 10 bases. The sequencing here drew on CD4+ or CD8+ T cells sorted from blood, taken in a trial of the OX40 agonist ivuxolimab. The TCR sequence derives from an adult with an advanced solid tumor such as melanoma, head and neck, liver or kidney cancer. In nucleotides, the CDR3 is TGTGCCAGCAGCTTAGGGGCTAGCGGGAGAAATACGGATGAGCAGTTCTTC. It translates to CASSLGASGRNTDEQFF.